The clone carrying this T cell receptor beta chain was counted once. What it recognizes is unknown. Researchers ran the PCR with 60 Vbeta and 13 Jbeta primers. Sequencing was performed with immunoSEQ multiplex PCR; in TCRdb, only in-frame clones are kept and a portion is missing. Of hundreds of thousands of clones in the sample, about 66% were seen once. The data stem from a study of cytomegalovirus exposure and HLA in healthy donors. Study-level results: Presence/absence analyses assumed roughly uniform sequencing depth across donors, which may not hold. Based on reports, TCR beta sequences accurately predicted HLA-A and HLA-B alleles for most subjects. Researchers reported from a later analysis that most CMV-associated TCR beta chains appeared HLA-restricted.

The V gene's germline CDR1 is MNHNY and CDR2 SVGAGI (reference sequence). The CDR3 extends over 15 amino acids. Trimming stripped 4 bases from V and 0 bases from J, with 10 bases between. The chain carries TRBV6-6 and TRBJ1-5, with D unresolved. The sequenced sample consisted of PBMCs. This clonotype originated in a female donor in good health and CMV-seronegative. CDR3 coding DNA: TGTGCCAGCAGTTCAGTGGGGAGTAGCAATCAGCCCCAGCATTTT. This codes for CASSSVGSSNQPQHF.